Following are 32 T cell receptor beta chains from one sample sequenced in a study of CD8+ T cells in alopecia areata. In each case, RNA was isolated and then reverse transcribed into cDNA as the sequencing template. Clones were read by immunoSEQ multiplex PCR, and TCRdb kept only the in-frame ones, dropping some. The table shows about 200,000 clones, with more than 30% occurring only once. Treatment meaning: oral pan-JAK inhibitor, 5-10 mg twice daily. The sequencing used CD4+ T cells sorted from blood, collected at approximately week 30, from a patient treated with tofacitinib. The origin of the receptors is a human donor with alopecia areata.

This clone has a count of ten or more. The chain combines TRBV4-1 with TRBJ1-3, with unresolved D. CDR1 MGHRA and CDR2 YSYEKL come from the germline V gene. Trimming cost V 1 base and J 4 bases, with 5 bases left between them. The CDR3 totals 13 residues. CDR3 amino acids: CASSQVIGNTIYF. The DNA for the CDR3 is TGCGCCAGCAGCCAAGTTATAGGAAACACCATATATTTT.

Worth noting for this clone: This sample includes further DNA sequences coding for the same CDR3. This chain connects TRBV4-1 to TRBJ1-5; D remains ambiguous. V dropped 0 bases and J dropped 7 bases, with 25 bases sitting between them. Germline V CDR1 and CDR2: MGHRA, YSYEKL. The CDR3 is made up of 19 amino acids. This CDR3 reads CASSQEGPGGAGKYQPQHF. The CDR3 DNA reads TGCGCCAGCAGCCAAGAGGGTCCGGGTGGAGCCGGCAAATACCAGCCCCAGCATTTT.

This clone was seen a few times. The rearrangement joins TRBV27 to TRBJ2-3; D gene ambiguous. The germline CDR1 and CDR2 sequences are MNHEY and SMNVEV (reference sequence). The CDR3 has 12 residues. V was shortened by 6 bases and J by 4 bases, with 8 bases between the two germline ends. The CDR3 nucleotides read TGTGCCAGCAGCAAGAGGTCAGATACGCAGTATTTT. Protein sequence: CASSKRSDTQYF.

Details on this clone: In the same sample, other DNA sequences code for this CDR3. The chain joins TRBV6-5 to TRBJ1-1; maybe TRBD1 (5 bases). Trimming left V 0 bases short and J 2 bases short, with 10 bases between. Per the germline V gene, CDR1 is MNHEY and CDR2 is SVGAGI. The CDR3 totals 15 residues. CDR3 residues: CASSYSGTGNTEAFF. The CDR3 nucleotides read TGTGCCAGCAGTTACTCAGGGACGGGAAACACTGAAGCTTTCTTT.

V and J are TRBV15 and TRBJ1-4; D not resolved. The CDR3 is made up of 19 amino acids. V shed 0 bases and J shed 0 bases, with 17 bases lying between them. The germline CDR1 and CDR2 sequences are LNHNV and YYDKDF (reference sequence). The CDR3 here is CATSRDLRSNPATNEKLFF. CDR3 nucleotide sequence: TGTGCCACCAGCAGAGATCTGCGTTCCAACCCCGCAACTAATGAAAAACTGTTTTTT.

This clone has just a few counts. The rearrangement uses TRBV6-5 and TRBJ1-1, with a tentative D call TRBD1 (5 bases). CDR1 and CDR2 from the germline V gene are MNHEY and SVGAGI. Trimming took 5 bases from V and 2 from J, leaving 12 bases between them. The CDR3 spans 14 residues. The CDR3 region has the DNA TGTGCCAGCAGTAAAGGGGACGCCAACACTGAAGCTTTCTTT. Translating gives CASSKGDANTEAFF.

This clone has only a few counts. The genes are TRBV11-2 and TRBJ1-1; TRBD1 matches 7 bases. The germline CDR1 and CDR2 sequences are SGHAT and FQNNGV. V lost 3 bases, J lost 5 bases, and 6 bases stayed unmatched. The length of the CDR3 is 14 residues. CDR3 loop: CASSFPGGGTEAFF. In DNA, the CDR3 is TGTGCCAGCAGCTTCCCAGGGGGGGGGACTGAAGCTTTCTTT.

This clone was seen a handful of times. The CDR3 nucleotides read TGTGCCAGCAGCTCAGGGATGTGGGAGACCCAGTACTTC. It codes for CASSSGMWETQYF. V gene TRBV7-3 combines with J gene TRBJ2-5; tentatively, D is TRBD1 (5 bases). The CDR3 is made up of 13 amino acids. Germline CDR1 is SGHTA and CDR2 is FQGTGA. Deletions cut 4 bases from V and 5 bases from J, with 11 bases between. The variable domain in full, with the rest retrieved from reference TRBV7-3 and TRBJ2-5, is GAGVSQTPSNKVTEKGKYVELRCDPISGHTALYWYRQSLGQGPEFLIYFQGTGAADDSGLPNDRFFAVRPEGSVSTLKIQRTERGDSAVYLCASSSGMWETQYFGPGTRLLVL.

This chain uses TRBV29-1 with TRBJ2-1; tentative D call: TRBD1 (6 bases). V lost 6 bases and J 0 bases, leaving 12 bases between the germline ends. This CDR3 has 14 residues. Germline lookup yields CDR1 SQVTM and CDR2 ANQGSEA. The CDR3 loop reads CSVRDTGSYNEQFF. In DNA, the CDR3 is TGCAGCGTCCGGGACACCGGCTCCTACAATGAGCAGTTCTTC.

The rearrangement joins TRBV19 to TRBJ2-7, with a possible D match to TRBD2 (7 bases). Deletions cut 10 bases from V and 6 bases from J, with 16 bases between. Germline CDR1 reads LNHDA; CDR2 reads SQIVND (reference sequence). The CDR3 is 12 amino acids. Here the CDR3 DNA reads TGTGCCACTTCTGGAGGGGGGGGCGAGCAGTACTTC. Protein: CATSGGGGEQYF. Full variable domain (remainder filled in from reference TRBV19 and TRBJ2-7): DGGITQSPKYLFRKEGQNVTLSCEQNLNHDAMYWYRQDPGQGLRLIYYSQIVNDFQKGDIAEGYSVSREKKESFPLTVTSAQKNPTAFYLCATSGGGGEQYFGPGTRLTVT.

This clone was seen a handful of times. The chain links TRBV5-4 to TRBJ2-1; 7 nucleotides align to TRBD2. This CDR3 region has 17 residues. Germline V gene sequence: CDR1 SGHNT, CDR2 YYREEE (reference sequence). With 0 bases clipped from V and 3 bases from J, the junction kept 9 bases outside the gene matches. Here the CDR3 reads CASSLGSPGGNYNEQFF. The CDR3 coding sequence is TGTGCCAGCAGCTTGGGCTCTCCCGGGGGGAACTACAATGAGCAGTTCTTC.

The table lists this clone with a few counts. The V call is TRBV5-1, the J call TRBJ2-7, with 9 bases matching TRBD1. The CDR3 totals 16 residues. Per the germline V gene, CDR1 is SGHRS and CDR2 is YFSETQ. Trimming removed 4 bases from V and 0 bases from J; junction bases left unmatched: 8. In DNA, the CDR3 is TGCGCCAGCAGCGTGGAAGGGACAGGGCTCTCCTACGAGCAGTACTTC. It translates to CASSVEGTGLSYEQYF.

This clone came up a few times. The chain combines TRBV30 with TRBJ2-2, with D perhaps matching TRBD1 (5 bases). The CDR3 is 14 amino acids. CDR1 and CDR2 (germline): GTSNPN, SVGIG (reference sequence). Between the trimmed V and J ends, which lost 2 bases and 2 bases, there was a span of 9 bases. In DNA, the CDR3 is TGTGCCTGGAGTCGCCAGGGTAACACCGGGGAGCTGTTTTTT. This encodes CAWSRQGNTGELFF.

V usage is TRBV14 and J usage is TRBJ2-1; 9 nucleotides agree with TRBD1. The CDR3 length is 16 residues. The V gene end was trimmed by 4 bases and the J gene end by 1 base; junction bases not matched to a gene: 5. Germline V lookup: CDR1 SGHDN, CDR2 FVKESK. CDR3 coding DNA: TGTGCCAGCAGCCCTTTGGACAGGGGATCCTACAATGAGCAGTTCTTC. The encoded protein is CASSPLDRGSYNEQFF.

The rearrangement links TRBV6-5 to TRBJ1-1; D not resolved. V lost 5 bases and J lost 10, with 14 bases in between. The V gene's germline CDR1 is MNHEY and CDR2 SVGAGI. This CDR3 has 12 amino acids. CDR3 sequence: CASSDAGWGAFF. The CDR3 DNA reads TGTGCCAGCAGTGATGCTGGGTGGGGAGCTTTCTTT.

This clone has more than one count but fewer than ten. V and J are TRBV5-1 and TRBJ1-3; unclear D gene. The CDR3 length is 16 residues. Germline-derived CDR1 and CDR2 are SGHRS and YFSETQ. The V end was cut by 2 bases, the J end by 0 bases, with 12 bases between. CDR3 coding DNA: TGCGCCAGCAGCTTATTAGGACGGGACTCTGGAAACACCATATATTTT. Amino acids: CASSLLGRDSGNTIYF.

The chain joins TRBV6-5 to TRBJ2-3, with D perhaps TRBD2 (6 bases). CDR1 is MNHEY, CDR2 SVGAGI, per germline. The V end lost 0 bases, the J end lost 5 bases, and 12 bases lay between the germline ends. This CDR3 is 15 amino acids long. This CDR3 reads CASSYSGNGGDTQYF. In nucleotides, the CDR3 is TGTGCCAGCAGTTACTCGGGTAACGGGGGAGATACGCAGTATTTT.

The chain joins TRBV9 to TRBJ1-4; D not resolved. CDR3 length equals 15 residues. V dropped 4 bases and J dropped 4 bases, with 14 bases sitting between them. Germline V gene sequence: CDR1 SGDLS, CDR2 YYNGEE. CDR3 nucleotides: TGTGCCAGCAGCATGACCCCGGGTCTTAATGAAAAACTGTTTTTT. Translation gives CASSMTPGLNEKLFF.

This chain connects TRBV6-6 to TRBJ2-3; no clear D gene. The CDR3 has 13 residues. Germline assignment: CDR1 MNHNY and CDR2 SVGAGI (reference sequence). The ends were cut back, 5 bases at V and 4 bases at J, with 10 bases in the middle. CDR3 loop: CASSPPGPDTQYF. The CDR3 DNA is TGTGCCAGCAGTCCCCCCGGACCAGATACGCAGTATTTT.

In its sample, this clone was seen a few times. The CDR3 DNA follows: TGTGCCAGCAGCCAACGGGGTCGGAACACTGAAGCTTTCTTT. Translation gives CASSQRGRNTEAFF. This chain connects TRBV14 to TRBJ1-1; D remains unclear. Trimming stripped 2 bases from V and 1 base from J, with 8 bases between. Germline V gene sequence: CDR1 SGHDN, CDR2 FVKESK. The CDR3 extends over 14 amino acids.

About this clone: This could be a read error, since a much larger clone is one nucleotide away. Different DNA sequences within this sample yield the same CDR3. V gene TRBV7-9 combines with J gene TRBJ1-2, with D maybe TRBD1 (5 bases). Germline lookup yields CDR1 SEHNR and CDR2 FQNEAQ (reference sequence). Between the trimmed V and J ends, which lost 1 base and 1 base, there was a span of 7 bases. The CDR3 runs 14 residues. The CDR3 loop reads CASSLDGGNYGYTF. The CDR3 coding sequence is TGTGCCAGCAGCTTAGACGGGGGTAACTATGGCTACACCTTC.

This clone was found many times. Different DNA sequences within this sample yield the same CDR3. The chain is built from TRBV7-9 and TRBJ2-7; 10 nucleotides match TRBD1. Germline-derived CDR1 and CDR2 are SEHNR and FQNEAQ (reference sequence). Germline trimming cut 5 bases from V and 5 bases from J; bases unmatched to any gene: 6. The CDR3 consists of 14 residues. The CDR3 loop is CASSPGQGIDEQYF. CDR3 nucleotide sequence: TGTGCCAGCAGCCCGGGACAGGGGATAGACGAGCAGTACTTC. The whole variable domain, remainder taken from reference TRBV7-9 and TRBJ2-7, is DTGVSQNPRHKITKRGQNVTFRCDPISEHNRLYWYRQTLGQGPEFLTYFQNEAQLEKSRLLSDRFSAERPKGSFSTLEIQRTEQGDSAMYLCASSPGQGIDEQYFGPGTRLTVT.

J is TRBJ2-2 and V is TRBV5-1; 10 nucleotides align to TRBD2. CDR1 SGHRS and CDR2 YFSETQ come from the germline V gene. The CDR3 length is 15 residues. Trimming removed 5 bases from V and 0 bases from J; junction bases left unmatched: 1. CDR3 region: CASRLAGSNTGELFF. The CDR3 DNA is TGCGCCAGCAGACTAGCGGGGTCGAACACCGGGGAGCTGTTTTTT.

This clone was recorded a few times. This chain joins TRBV30 and TRBJ2-3; D is possibly TRBD2 (5 bases). The CDR3 consists of 14 residues. Trimming removed 8 bases at V and 2 bases at J, with 17 bases between. Germline V gene sequence: CDR1 GTSNPN, CDR2 SVGIG (reference sequence). CDR3 sequence: CAVEAARATDTQYF. The CDR3 DNA sequence: TGTGCCGTGGAGGCCGCGAGGGCCACAGATACGCAGTATTTT.

The chain has TRBV25-1 and TRBJ1-3, with 7 bases fitting TRBD1. Germline CDR1 MGHDK, CDR2 SYGVNS. The ends lost 6 bases at V and 1 base at J; junction bases unmatched: 6. CDR3 length: 15 residues. CDR3: CASSIQGRSGNTIYF. CDR3 bases: TGTGCCAGCAGCATACAGGGGAGGTCTGGAAACACCATATATTTT.

The rearrangement links TRBV6-1 to TRBJ2-3; 7 bases map to TRBD2. This CDR3 spans 14 amino acids. Trimming cost V 8 bases and J 1 base; bases outside gene matches: 6. Germline V CDR1 and CDR2: MNHNS, SASEGT. The CDR3 is CASGSAGGTDTQYF. The CDR3, as DNA: TGTGCCAGCGGGTCCGCGGGGGGCACAGATACGCAGTATTTT.

There are a few counts of this clone. The rearrangement links TRBV7-9 to TRBJ2-2; 7 bases align to TRBD2. The ends lost 1 base at V and 2 bases at J; junction bases unmatched: 7. This CDR3 region has 17 residues. Per germline, CDR1 SEHNR and CDR2 FQNEAQ (reference sequence). Written as DNA, the CDR3 is TGTGCCAGCAGCTTAGTCGGGCTAGCGGTAAACACCGGGGAGCTGTTTTTT. Its protein is CASSLVGLAVNTGELFF.

V and J are TRBV6-1 and TRBJ2-3; D gene uncertain. Between the trimmed V and J ends, which lost 7 bases and 2 bases, there was a span of 7 bases. There are 12 residues in the CDR3. Germline CDR1 is MNHNS and CDR2 is SASEGT. CDR3 sequence (DNA): TGTGCCAGCACTATGGCCACAGATACGCAGTATTTT. Translated: CASTMATDTQYF.

This clone was picked up a small number of times. The chain carries TRBV4-1 and TRBJ2-1; 12 bases align to TRBD2. The CDR3 sequence is 19 residues long. Germline V gives CDR1 MGHRA, CDR2 YSYEKL. Trimming removed 4 bases from V and 5 bases from J; junction bases left unmatched: 15. The DNA of the CDR3 is TGCGCCAGCAGCCCGGGACTAGCGGGTCTGCGGGTGTTAGACAATGAGCAGTTCTTC. Translating it yields CASSPGLAGLRVLDNEQFF.

The rearrangement uses TRBV27 and TRBJ2-7; possible D gene TRBD1, 6 bases. This CDR3 is built from 15 residues. Germline CDR1 is MNHEY and CDR2 is SMNVEV (reference sequence). Trimming removed 2 bases at V and 2 bases at J, with 13 bases between. The CDR3 sequence: CASSLNTGLTYEQYF. The CDR3 region has the DNA TGTGCCAGCAGTTTAAATACAGGGTTAACCTACGAGCAGTACTTC.

V is TRBV30 and J is TRBJ1-2; 9 bases are shared with TRBD1. The ends lost 3 bases at V and 6 bases at J; junction bases unmatched: 8. CDR1 and CDR2 from the germline V gene are GTSNPN and SVGIG (reference sequence). CDR3 length: 14 amino acids. The CDR3 bases are TGTGCCTGGAGCCCAGACAGGGGGGTCCATGGCTACACCTTC. It is translated as CAWSPDRGVHGYTF.

CDR3 coding DNA: TGTGCCAGCAGCCAACTAGCGGGGGTCAAGAATGAGCAGTTCTTC. As protein: CASSQLAGVKNEQFF. The chain is built from TRBV14 and TRBJ2-1; 10 nucleotides agree with TRBD2. CDR3 length: 15 amino acids. CDR1 SGHDN and CDR2 FVKESK come from the germline V gene. With V trimmed by 2 bases and J by 7 bases, 5 bases remained unmatched.